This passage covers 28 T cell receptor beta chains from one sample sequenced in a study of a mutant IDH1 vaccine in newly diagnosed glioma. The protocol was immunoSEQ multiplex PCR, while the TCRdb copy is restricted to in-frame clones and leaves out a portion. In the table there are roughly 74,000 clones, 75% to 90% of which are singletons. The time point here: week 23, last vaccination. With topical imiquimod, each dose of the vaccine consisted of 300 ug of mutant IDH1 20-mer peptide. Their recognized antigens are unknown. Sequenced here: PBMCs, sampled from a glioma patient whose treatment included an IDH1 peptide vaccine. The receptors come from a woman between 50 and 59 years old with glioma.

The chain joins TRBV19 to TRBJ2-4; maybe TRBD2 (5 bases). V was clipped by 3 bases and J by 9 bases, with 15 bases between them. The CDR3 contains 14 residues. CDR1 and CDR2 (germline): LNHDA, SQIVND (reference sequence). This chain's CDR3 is CASSMRARNGIQYF. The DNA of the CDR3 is TGTGCCAGTAGTATGAGGGCCAGAAACGGCATTCAGTACTTC.

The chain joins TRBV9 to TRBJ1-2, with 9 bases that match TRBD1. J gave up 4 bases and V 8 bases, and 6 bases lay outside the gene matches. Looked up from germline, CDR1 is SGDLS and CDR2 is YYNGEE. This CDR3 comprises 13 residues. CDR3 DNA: TGTGCCAGTGGGGGACAGGGCTTCTATGGCTACACCTTC. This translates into CASGGQGFYGYTF.

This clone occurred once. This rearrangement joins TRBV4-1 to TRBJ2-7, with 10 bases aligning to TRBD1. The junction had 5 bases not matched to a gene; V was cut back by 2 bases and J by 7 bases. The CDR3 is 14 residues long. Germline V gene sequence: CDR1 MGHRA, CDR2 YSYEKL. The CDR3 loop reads CASSQQGTGVEQYF. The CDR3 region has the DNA TGCGCCAGCAGCCAACAAGGGACAGGGGTTGAGCAGTACTTC.

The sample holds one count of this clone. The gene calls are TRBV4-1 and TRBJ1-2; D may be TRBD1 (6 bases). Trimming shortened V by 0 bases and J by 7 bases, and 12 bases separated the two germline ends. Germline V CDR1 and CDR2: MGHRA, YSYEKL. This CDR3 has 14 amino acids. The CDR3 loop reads CASSQEEGERGYTF. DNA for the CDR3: TGCGCCAGCAGCCAAGAAGAGGGGGAGCGTGGCTACACCTTC.

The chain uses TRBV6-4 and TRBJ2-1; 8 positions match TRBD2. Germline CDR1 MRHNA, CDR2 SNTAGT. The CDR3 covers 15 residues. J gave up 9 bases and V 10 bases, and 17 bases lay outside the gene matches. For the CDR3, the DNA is TGTGCCACCACTCGGGAGGGCGGGAGCTTAGGTGAGCAGTTCTTC. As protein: CATTREGGSLGEQFF.

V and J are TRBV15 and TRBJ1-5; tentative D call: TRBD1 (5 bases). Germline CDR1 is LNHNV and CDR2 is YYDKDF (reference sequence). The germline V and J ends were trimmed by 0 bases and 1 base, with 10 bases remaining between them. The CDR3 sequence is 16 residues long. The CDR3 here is CATSRDTQGSNQPQHF. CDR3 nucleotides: TGTGCCACCAGCAGAGATACGCAGGGAAGCAATCAGCCCCAGCATTTT. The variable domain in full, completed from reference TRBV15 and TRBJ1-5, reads DAMVIQNPRYQVTQFGKPVTLSCSQTLNHNVMYWYQQKSSQAPKLLFHYYDKDFNNEADTPDNFQSRRPNTSFCFLDIRSPGLGDTAMYLCATSRDTQGSNQPQHFGDGTRLSIL.

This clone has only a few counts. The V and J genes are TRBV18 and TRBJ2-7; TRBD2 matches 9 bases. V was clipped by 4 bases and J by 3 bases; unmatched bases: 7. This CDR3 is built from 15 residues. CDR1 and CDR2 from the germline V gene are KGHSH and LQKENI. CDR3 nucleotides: TGTGCCAGCTCACTAACTAGCGGGCTCCTCTACGAGCAGTACTTC. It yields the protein CASSLTSGLLYEQYF.

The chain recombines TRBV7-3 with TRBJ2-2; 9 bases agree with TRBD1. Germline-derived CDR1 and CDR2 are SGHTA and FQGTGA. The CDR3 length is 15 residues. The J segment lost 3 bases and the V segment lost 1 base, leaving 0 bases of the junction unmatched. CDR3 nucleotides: TGTGCCAGCAGCTTAAGACAGGGGGACACCGGGGAGCTGTTTTTT. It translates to CASSLRQGDTGELFF.

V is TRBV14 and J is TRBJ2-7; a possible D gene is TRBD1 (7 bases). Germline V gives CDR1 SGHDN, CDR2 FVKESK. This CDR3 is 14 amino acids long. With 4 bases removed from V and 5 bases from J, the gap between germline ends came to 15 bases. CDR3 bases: TGTGCCAGCAGCCGAAGCTTCAGGGGGGACGAGCAGTACTTC. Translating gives CASSRSFRGDEQYF.

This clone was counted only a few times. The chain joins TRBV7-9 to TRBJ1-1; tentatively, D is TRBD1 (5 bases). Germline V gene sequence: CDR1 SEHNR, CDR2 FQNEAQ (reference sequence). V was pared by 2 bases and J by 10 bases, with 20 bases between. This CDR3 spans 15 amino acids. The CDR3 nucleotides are TGTGCCAGCAGCTTAACCCGGGACCCTCCTTGGCGAGCTTTCTTT. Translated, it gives CASSLTRDPPWRAFF.

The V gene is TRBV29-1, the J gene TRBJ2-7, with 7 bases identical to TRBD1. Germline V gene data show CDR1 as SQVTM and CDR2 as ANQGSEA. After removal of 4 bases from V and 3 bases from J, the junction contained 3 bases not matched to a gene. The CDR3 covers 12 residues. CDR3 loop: CSVVGTDYEQYF. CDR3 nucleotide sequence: TGCAGCGTTGTAGGGACAGACTACGAGCAGTACTTC.

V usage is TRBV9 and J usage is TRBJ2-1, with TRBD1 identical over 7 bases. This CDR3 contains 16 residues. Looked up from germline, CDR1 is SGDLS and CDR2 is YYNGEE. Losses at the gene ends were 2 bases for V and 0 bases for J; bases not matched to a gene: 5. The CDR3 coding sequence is TGTGCCAGCAGCGTGGAGACAGGGTACTCCTACAATGAGCAGTTCTTC. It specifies CASSVETGYSYNEQFF.

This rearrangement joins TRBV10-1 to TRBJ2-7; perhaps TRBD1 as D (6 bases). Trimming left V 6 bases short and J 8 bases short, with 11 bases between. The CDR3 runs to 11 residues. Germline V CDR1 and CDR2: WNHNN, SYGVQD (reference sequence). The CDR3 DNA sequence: TGCGCCAGCAGCCTAGACAGGCAGCAGTACTTC. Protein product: CASSLDRQQYF.

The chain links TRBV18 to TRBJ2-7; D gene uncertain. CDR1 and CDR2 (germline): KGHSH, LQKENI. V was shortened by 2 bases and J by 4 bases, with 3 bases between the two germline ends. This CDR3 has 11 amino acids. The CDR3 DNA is TGTGCCAGCTCACCAAATTACGAGCAGTACTTC. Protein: CASSPNYEQYF.

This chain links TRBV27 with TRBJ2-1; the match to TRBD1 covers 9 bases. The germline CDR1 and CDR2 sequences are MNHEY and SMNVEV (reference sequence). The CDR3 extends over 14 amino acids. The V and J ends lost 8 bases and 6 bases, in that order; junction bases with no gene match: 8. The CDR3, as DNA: TGTGCCAGCGCGGACAGGGGCCCCTCCAATGAGCAGTTCTTC. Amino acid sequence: CASADRGPSNEQFF.

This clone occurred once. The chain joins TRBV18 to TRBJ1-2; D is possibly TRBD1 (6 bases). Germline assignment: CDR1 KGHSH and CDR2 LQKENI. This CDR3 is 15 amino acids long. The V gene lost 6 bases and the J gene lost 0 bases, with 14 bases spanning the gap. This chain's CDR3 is CASSPGQITNYGYTF. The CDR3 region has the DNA TGTGCCAGCTCCCCTGGACAGATTACTAACTATGGCTACACCTTC. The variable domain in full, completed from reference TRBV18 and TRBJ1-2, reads NAGVMQNPRHLVRRRGQEARLRCSPMKGHSHVYWYRQLPEEGLKFMVYLQKENIIDESGMPKERFSAEFPKEGPSILRIQQVVRGDSAAYFCASSPGQITNYGYTFGSGTRLTVV.

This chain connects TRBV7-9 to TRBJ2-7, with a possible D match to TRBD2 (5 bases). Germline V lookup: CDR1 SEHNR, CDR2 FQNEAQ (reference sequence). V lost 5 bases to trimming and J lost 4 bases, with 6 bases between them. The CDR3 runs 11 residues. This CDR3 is CASSPGYEQYF. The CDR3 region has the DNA TGTGCCAGCAGCCCGGGATACGAGCAGTACTTC.

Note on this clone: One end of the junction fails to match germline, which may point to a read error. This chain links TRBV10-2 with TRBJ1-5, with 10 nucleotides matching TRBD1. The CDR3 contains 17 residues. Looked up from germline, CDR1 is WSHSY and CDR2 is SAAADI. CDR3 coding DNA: TGCGCCGGCAGATCCGGGACAGGGGCTTATAGCAATCAGCCCCAGCATTTT. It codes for CAGRSGTGAYSNQPQHF.

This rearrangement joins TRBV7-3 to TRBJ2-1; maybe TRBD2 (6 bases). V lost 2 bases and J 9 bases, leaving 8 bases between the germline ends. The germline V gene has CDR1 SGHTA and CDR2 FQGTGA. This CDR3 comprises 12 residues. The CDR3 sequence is CASSLAGTEQFF. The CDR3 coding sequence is TGTGCCAGCAGCTTAGCGGGAACTGAGCAGTTCTTC.

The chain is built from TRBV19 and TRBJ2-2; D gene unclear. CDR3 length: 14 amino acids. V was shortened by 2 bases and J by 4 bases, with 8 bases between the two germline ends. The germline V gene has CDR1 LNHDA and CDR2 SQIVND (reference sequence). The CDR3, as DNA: TGTGCCAGTAGTATAAGGGCCCTCACCGGGGAGCTGTTTTTT. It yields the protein CASSIRALTGELFF.

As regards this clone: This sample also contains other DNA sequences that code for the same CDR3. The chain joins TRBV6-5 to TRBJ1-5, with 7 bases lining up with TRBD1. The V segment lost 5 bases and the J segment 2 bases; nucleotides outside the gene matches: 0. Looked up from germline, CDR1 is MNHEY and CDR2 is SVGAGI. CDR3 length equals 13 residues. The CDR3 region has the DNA TGTGCCAGCAGTACAGGGGGCAATCAGCCCCAGCATTTT. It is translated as CASSTGGNQPQHF.

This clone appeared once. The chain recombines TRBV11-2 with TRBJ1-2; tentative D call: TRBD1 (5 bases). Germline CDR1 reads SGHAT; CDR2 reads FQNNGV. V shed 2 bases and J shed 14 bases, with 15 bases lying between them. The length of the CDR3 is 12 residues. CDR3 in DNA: TGTGCCAGCAGCTTAATTGGGCAGGGTAAAACCTTC. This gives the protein CASSLIGQGKTF. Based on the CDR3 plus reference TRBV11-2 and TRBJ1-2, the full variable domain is EAGVAQSPRYKIIEKRQSVAFWCNPISGHATLYWYQQILGQGPKLLIQFQNNGVVDDSQLPKDRFSAERLKGVDSTLKIQPAKLEDSAVYLCASSLIGQGKTFGSGTRLTVV.

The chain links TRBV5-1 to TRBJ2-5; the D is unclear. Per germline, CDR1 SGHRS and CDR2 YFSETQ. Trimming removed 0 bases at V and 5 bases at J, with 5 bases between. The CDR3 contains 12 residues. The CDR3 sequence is CASSLVGETQYF. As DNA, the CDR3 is TGCGCCAGCAGCTTGGTTGGCGAGACCCAGTACTTC.

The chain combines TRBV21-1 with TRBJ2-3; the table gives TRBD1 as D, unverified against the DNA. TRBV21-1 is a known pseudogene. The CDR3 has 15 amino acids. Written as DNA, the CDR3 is TGTGCCAGCAGCAATAAAGGACAGCTCACAGATACGCAGTATTTT. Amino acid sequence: CASSNKGQLTDTQYF.

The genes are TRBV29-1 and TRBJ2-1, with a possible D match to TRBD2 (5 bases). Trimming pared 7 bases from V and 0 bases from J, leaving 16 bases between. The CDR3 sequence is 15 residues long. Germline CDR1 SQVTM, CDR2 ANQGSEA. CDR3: CSALTSSSSYNEQFF. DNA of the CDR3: TGCAGCGCCCTAACTAGTTCTAGCTCCTACAATGAGCAGTTCTTC.

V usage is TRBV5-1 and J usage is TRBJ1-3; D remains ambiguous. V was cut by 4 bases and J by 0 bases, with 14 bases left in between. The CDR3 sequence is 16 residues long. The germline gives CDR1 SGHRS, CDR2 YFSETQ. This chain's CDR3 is CASSPRGAGSGNTIYF. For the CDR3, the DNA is TGCGCCAGCAGCCCCCGGGGAGCAGGCTCTGGAAACACCATATATTTT. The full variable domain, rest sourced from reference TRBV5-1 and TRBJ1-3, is KAGVTQTPRYLIKTRGQQVTLSCSPISGHRSVSWYQQTPGQGLQFLFEYFSETQRNKGNFPGRFSGRQFSNSRSEMNVSTLELGDSALYLCASSPRGAGSGNTIYFGEGSWLTVV.

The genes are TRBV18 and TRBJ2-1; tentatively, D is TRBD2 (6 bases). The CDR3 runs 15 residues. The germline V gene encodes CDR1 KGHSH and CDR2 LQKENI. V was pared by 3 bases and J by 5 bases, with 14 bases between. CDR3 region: CASSPWELAHNEQFF. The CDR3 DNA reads TGTGCCAGCTCACCGTGGGAACTAGCCCACAATGAGCAGTTCTTC.

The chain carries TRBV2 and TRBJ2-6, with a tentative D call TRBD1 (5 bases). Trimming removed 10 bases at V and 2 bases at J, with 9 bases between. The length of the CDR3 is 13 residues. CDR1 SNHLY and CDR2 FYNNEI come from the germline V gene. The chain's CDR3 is CATDSTGANVLTF. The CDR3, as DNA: TGTGCCACCGACAGTACTGGGGCCAACGTCCTGACTTTC.